Below are 32 T cell receptor beta chains sequenced from a single sample in a study of T cells after yellow fever vaccination. TCRdb used MiXCR to reprocess the 5' RACE reads, holding one entry per CDR3 protein. The sample includes roughly 310,000 distinct CDR3 sequences, roughly 4% of them seen just once. Material: PBMCs, obtained on the day of the yellow fever booster vaccination. These receptors were obtained from a young man who received the YFV17D yellow fever vaccine.

In this sample, this clonotype turned up a few times. The rearrangement joins TRBV5-1 to TRBJ2-3; TRBD2 is a possible D gene (5 bases). Per the germline V gene, CDR1 is SGHRS and CDR2 is YFSETQ. The CDR3 is made up of 14 amino acids. With 4 bases removed from V and 6 bases from J, the gap between germline ends came to 15 bases. CDR3 DNA sequence: TGCGCCAGCAGCCTCCAAACGGGCGGGGATACGCAGTATTTT. It specifies CASSLQTGGDTQYF.

In its sample, this clonotype was seen a few times. The CDR3 region has the DNA TGCGCCAGCACCCCCCTGGGATTTTGGGGGATTACAGATACGCAGTATTTT. It codes for CASTPLGFWGITDTQYF. The chain employs TRBV4-1 and TRBJ2-3; D is possibly TRBD1 or TRBD2 (5 bases each). V was shortened by 7 bases and J by 3 bases, with 23 bases between the two germline ends. The CDR3 contains 17 residues. Germline V gives CDR1 MGHRA, CDR2 YSYEKL.

This clonotype was seen at least ten times. The chain has TRBV20-1 and TRBJ2-1, with TRBD1 matching 7 bases. This CDR3 spans 16 amino acids. The ends lost 2 bases at V and 0 bases at J; junction bases unmatched: 7. Germline V lookup: CDR1 DFQATT, CDR2 SNEGSKA (reference sequence). The CDR3 region is CSARKDRPSSYNEQFF. The CDR3 DNA is TGCAGTGCTAGAAAGGACAGGCCGAGCTCCTACAATGAGCAGTTCTTC.

This clonotype was counted only a few times. The CDR3 region is CASSPRVGWETQYF. Written as DNA, the CDR3 is TGTGCCAGCAGCCCGCGTGTGGGGTGGGAGACCCAGTACTTC. The chain carries TRBV7-8 and TRBJ2-5; D gene unclear. Trimming removed 5 bases from V and 5 bases from J, with 15 bases in between. The germline V gene has CDR1 SGHVS and CDR2 FQNEAQ. This CDR3 contains 14 residues.

This clonotype came up many times. The V call is TRBV6-5, the J call TRBJ1-2; D unresolved. Trimming cost V 5 bases and J 4 bases, with 11 bases left between them. Germline lookup yields CDR1 MNHEY and CDR2 SVGAGI. The CDR3 has 13 amino acids. The CDR3 loop reads CASSPETGYGYTF. The CDR3 region has the DNA TGTGCCAGCAGTCCAGAAACCGGCTATGGCTACACCTTC.

This clonotype was observed a handful of times. The chain has TRBV20-1 and TRBJ1-6; 7 nucleotides line up with TRBD1. Trimming took 6 bases from V and 9 from J; bases not matched to a gene: 17. In germline, CDR1 is DFQATT, CDR2 SNEGSKA (reference sequence). The length of the CDR3 is 16 residues. DNA for the CDR3: TGCAGTGCCAGAAGGATCAGGGGGATAGGATTTTCACCCCTCCACTTT. The encoded protein is CSARRIRGIGFSPLHF.

In its sample, this clonotype was seen many times. The V gene is TRBV20-1, the J gene TRBJ2-7; D not resolved. Germline V gene data show CDR1 as DFQATT and CDR2 as SNEGSKA (reference sequence). The CDR3 runs 13 residues. V was pared by 6 bases and J by 2 bases, with 14 bases between. CDR3 DNA sequence: TGCAGTGCCACGGGTGACGCGCCCTACGAGCAGTACTTC. This encodes CSATGDAPYEQYF.

This clonotype was detected ten times or more. The chain recombines TRBV6-2 or TRBV6-3 with TRBJ2-7; TRBD1 matches at 7 bases. The germline V gene has CDR1 MNHEY and CDR2 SVGEGT. The CDR3 extends over 16 amino acids. V lost 5 bases to trimming and J lost 5 bases; unmatched junction nucleotides: 15. The CDR3 protein is CASSRTQTGPWNEQYV. CDR3 sequence (DNA): TGTGCCAGCAGTAGAACCCAGACAGGGCCCTGGAACGAGCAGTACGTC.

The chain recombines TRBV28 with TRBJ2-5, with TRBD1 matching over 8 bases. Germline CDR1 reads MDHEN; CDR2 reads SYDVKM. V lost 8 bases and J lost 5; bases outside the gene matches: 10. This CDR3 contains 14 residues. The CDR3 DNA reads TGTGCCAGCGGTGGACAGGGTGGGTCGGAGACCCAGTACTTC. This gives the protein CASGGQGGSETQYF.

This clonotype was detected only a few times. The CDR3 sequence is CASSYRSYEQYF. Here the CDR3 DNA reads TGTGCCAGCAGCTATCGATCCTACGAGCAGTACTTC. The rearrangement links TRBV7-9 to TRBJ2-7; D remains ambiguous. V was shortened by 4 bases and J by 1 base, with 5 bases between the two germline ends. In germline, CDR1 is SEHNR, CDR2 FQNEAQ (reference sequence). This CDR3 contains 12 residues.

This clonotype has a count of ten or more. The V and J genes are TRBV7-9 and TRBJ2-1; D is perhaps TRBD1 or TRBD2 (6 bases each). The germline CDR1 and CDR2 sequences are SEHNR and FQNEAQ (reference sequence). This CDR3 has 16 residues. The V gene lost 2 bases and the J gene lost 5 bases, with 16 bases spanning the gap. CDR3: CASSLIGGSSDNEQFF. For the CDR3, the DNA is TGTGCCAGCAGCTTAATAGGGGGGTCCTCAGACAATGAGCAGTTCTTC.

The table lists this clonotype with many counts. The genes are TRBV20-1 and TRBJ2-1, with 7 positions matching TRBD2. The germline V gene encodes CDR1 DFQATT and CDR2 SNEGSKA (reference sequence). This CDR3 comprises 15 residues. V trimming: 6 bases; J trimming: 7 bases; junction bases outside the gene matches: 15. CDR3 nucleotides: TGCAGTGCCAGCAGCGGAGAGAGCGGGGCAAATGAGCAGTTCTTC. Translating it yields CSASSGESGANEQFF.

Here the CDR3 DNA reads TGTGCCAGCAGTCCCTTCGAGGATTCACCCCTCCACTTT. It codes for CASSPFEDSPLHF. This rearrangement joins TRBV6-2 or TRBV6-3 to TRBJ1-6, with no clear D. Trimming took 5 bases from V and 8 from J, leaving 10 bases between them. Germline V gives CDR1 MNHEY, CDR2 SVGEGT. The CDR3 is 13 residues long.

This clonotype was counted at least ten times. The chain employs TRBV20-1 and TRBJ2-4; D uncertain. Germline-derived CDR1 and CDR2 are DFQATT and SNEGSKA (reference sequence). The CDR3 has 12 amino acids. Trimming cost V 0 bases and J 8 bases, with 8 bases left between them. As DNA, the CDR3 is TGCAGTGCTAGAGATGGGTGGGACATTCAGTACTTC. Its translation: CSARDGWDIQYF.

The sample holds a few counts of this clonotype. The rearrangement links TRBV4-1 to TRBJ1-1, with D hard to call. Germline loops: CDR1 MGHRA, CDR2 YSYEKL. The CDR3 length is 15 residues. The V end lost 1 base, the J end lost 1 base, and 10 bases lay between the germline ends. The CDR3 DNA is TGCGCCAGCAGCCAAGGTCCCAGTTCGAACACTGAAGCTTTCTTT. This translates into CASSQGPSSNTEAFF.

This clonotype was observed many times. The chain joins TRBV7-2 to TRBJ2-6; no reliable D call. CDR1 is SGHTA and CDR2 is FQGNSA in the germline V gene. The CDR3 is 14 amino acids. Trimming left V 5 bases short and J 1 base short, with 6 bases between. The CDR3 here is CASSPISGANVLTF. The CDR3 coding sequence is TGTGCCAGCAGCCCTATTTCTGGGGCCAACGTCCTGACTTTC.

The sample holds a few counts of this clonotype. This chain connects TRBV6-5 to TRBJ1-6; D not resolved. This CDR3 comprises 14 residues. Per the germline V gene, CDR1 is MNHEY and CDR2 is SVGAGI. V was cut by 0 bases and J by 8 bases, with 8 bases left in between. In DNA form, the CDR3 reads TGTGCCAGCAGTTACTCGAAGGGCGATTCACCCCTCCACTTT. This codes for CASSYSKGDSPLHF.

This clonotype has at least ten counts. The chain joins TRBV5-1 to TRBJ2-2; D remains unclear. Trimming took 2 bases from V and 6 from J, leaving 2 bases between them. The CDR3 has 11 residues. Germline V lookup: CDR1 SGHRS, CDR2 YFSETQ. The CDR3 sequence: CASSFPGELFF. For the CDR3, the DNA is TGCGCCAGCAGCTTCCCCGGGGAGCTGTTTTTT. Looking up the rest from reference TRBV5-1 and TRBJ2-2 gives the full variable domain: KAGVTQTPRYLIKTRGQQVTLSCSPISGHRSVSWYQQTPGQGLQFLFEYFSETQRNKGNFPGRFSGRQFSNSRSEMNVSTLELGDSALYLCASSFPGELFFGEGSRLTVL.

As concerns this clonotype: At one end the junction does not follow the germline gene, possibly because of a read error. The rearrangement joins TRBV20-1 to TRBJ2-7; perhaps TRBD1 as D (5 bases). Germline CDR1 and CDR2: DFQATT and SNEGSKA (reference sequence). The CDR3 contains 16 residues. CDR3 region: CSARPRVEPFSSEQYF. As DNA, the CDR3 is TGCAGTGCTAGACCCAGGGTAGAACCTTTCTCCTCCGAGCAGTACTTC.

In its sample, this clonotype was seen a few times. V and J are TRBV7-2 and TRBJ1-3, with 8 positions matching TRBD1. After removal of 6 bases from V and 3 bases from J, the junction contained 7 bases not matched to a gene. Germline V lookup: CDR1 SGHTA, CDR2 FQGNSA. The CDR3 has 15 amino acids. In nucleotides, the CDR3 is TGTGCCAGCAGTCCGGACAGGGCGTATGGAAACACCATATATTTT. It encodes CASSPDRAYGNTIYF.

This clonotype was seen at least ten times. The V gene is TRBV5-1, the J gene TRBJ2-7; D possibly corresponds to TRBD1 (6 bases). Trimming removed 7 bases at V and 4 bases at J, with 18 bases between. The CDR3 sequence is 14 residues long. The germline V gene has CDR1 SGHRS and CDR2 YFSETQ. The CDR3 DNA sequence: TGCGCCAGCGCATTGCAGGGGTCTTTTTACGAGCAGTACTTC. It encodes CASALQGSFYEQYF.

The chain recombines TRBV27 with TRBJ2-2; D uncertain. CDR1 and CDR2 from the germline V gene are MNHEY and SMNVEV (reference sequence). Trimming took off 6 bases at V and 7 bases at J, with 9 bases between the two ends. The CDR3 length is 12 residues. The CDR3: CASSKSYGELFF. The CDR3 nucleotides read TGTGCCAGCAGCAAGTCATACGGGGAGCTGTTTTTT.

This clonotype was counted many times. This chain uses TRBV7-8 with TRBJ2-5, with 8 bases aligning to TRBD2. Germline CDR1 is SGHVS and CDR2 is FQNEAQ. Trimming removed 1 base from V and 3 bases from J; junction bases left unmatched: 13. This CDR3 comprises 18 residues. CDR3 DNA: TGTGCCAGCAGCTTAGGAGTTTTGGGCGGGGGGTCGAAAGAGACCCAGTACTTC. It is translated as CASSLGVLGGGSKETQYF.

There are a few counts of this clonotype. The chain couples TRBV18 to TRBJ1-2; D unclear. The CDR3 sequence is 14 residues long. Germline loops: CDR1 KGHSH, CDR2 LQKENI. Trimming took 2 bases from V and 2 from J, leaving 9 bases between them. The CDR3 coding sequence is TGTGCCAGCTCACCAAATAATGAGAACTATGGCTACACCTTC. Protein: CASSPNNENYGYTF.

In its sample, this clonotype was seen many times. The chain joins TRBV29-1 to TRBJ1-2; TRBD1 agrees at 7 bases. With 6 bases clipped from V and 4 bases from J, the junction kept 8 bases outside the gene matches. Germline V gene lookup returns CDR1 SQVTM and CDR2 ANQGSEA. The CDR3 extends over 13 amino acids. The CDR3 sequence is CSVVTGTFYGYTF. CDR3 in DNA: TGCAGCGTGGTGACAGGGACGTTCTATGGCTACACCTTC.

This clonotype was counted ten times or more. J is TRBJ1-2 and V is TRBV20-1, with unresolved D. Germline CDR1 and CDR2: DFQATT and SNEGSKA (reference sequence). CDR3 length: 12 residues. Trimming shortened V by 4 bases and J by 2 bases, and 8 bases separated the two germline ends. CDR3 bases: TGCAGTGCTAACACAGCAAACTATGGCTACACCTTC. Protein product: CSANTANYGYTF.

This clonotype was observed many times. The CDR3 reads CASSGPGTATGELFF. DNA of the CDR3: TGTGCCAGCAGCGGACCCGGGACAGCCACCGGGGAGCTGTTTTTT. V is TRBV2 and J is TRBJ2-2; 7 bases fit TRBD1. Germline CDR1 reads SNHLY; CDR2 reads FYNNEI. Trimming cost V 6 bases and J 4 bases; bases outside gene matches: 8. The CDR3 covers 15 residues. The whole variable domain, filled in from reference TRBV2 and TRBJ2-2, reads EPEVTQTPSHQVTQMGQEVILRCVPISNHLYFYWYRQILGQKVEFLVSFYNNEISEKSEIFDDQFSVERPDGSNFTLKIRSTKLEDSAMYFCASSGPGTATGELFFGEGSRLTVL.

This clonotype was recorded at least ten times. The V gene is TRBV7-9, the J gene TRBJ2-1; 8 bases are shared with TRBD1. With V trimmed by 11 bases and J by 9 bases, 9 bases remained unmatched. The CDR3 totals 12 residues. Germline V gives CDR1 SEHNR, CDR2 FQNEAQ (reference sequence). The CDR3 region has the DNA TGTGCCCGGGGACAGGATGGCTCTGAGCAGTTCTTC. It yields the protein CARGQDGSEQFF. Complete variable domain (other parts from reference TRBV7-9 and TRBJ2-1): DTGVSQNPRHKITKRGQNVTFRCDPISEHNRLYWYRQTLGQGPEFLTYFQNEAQLEKSRLLSDRFSAERPKGSFSTLEIQRTEQGDSAMYLCARGQDGSEQFFGPGTRLTVL.

This sequence joins TRBV5-4 and TRBJ1-1; possibly TRBD1 for D (6 bases). The V end was cut by 1 base, the J end by 7 bases, with 20 bases between. There are 16 residues in the CDR3. Germline CDR1 and CDR2: SGHNT and YYREEE (reference sequence). The CDR3 DNA reads as TGTGCCAGCAGCTTGTTGTTCTCTGCGGGGGCAGGTGAAGCTTTCTTT. Protein product: CASSLLFSAGAGEAFF.

This clonotype was counted only a few times. The chain combines TRBV6-2 or TRBV6-3 with TRBJ1-1, with TRBD1 identical over 7 bases. The CDR3 spans 15 residues. J gave up 1 base and V 5 bases, and 7 bases lay outside the gene matches. Per the germline V gene, CDR1 is MNHEY and CDR2 is SVGEGT. CDR3 bases: TGTGCCAGCAGTACGACAGGGAGTGAGAACACTGAAGCTTTCTTT. This encodes CASSTTGSENTEAFF.

The chain has TRBV7-2 and TRBJ1-2; 7 bases line up with TRBD1. Trimming cost V 5 bases and J 4 bases; bases outside gene matches: 10. CDR3 length: 15 residues. The germline CDR1 and CDR2 sequences are SGHTA and FQGNSA. CDR3 DNA sequence: TGTGCCAGCAGCACCCGGGACAGTGATCGCTATGGCTACACCTTC. It is translated as CASSTRDSDRYGYTF. Together with reference TRBV7-2 and TRBJ1-2, the CDR3 gives the full variable domain: GAGVSQSPSNKVTEKGKDVELRCDPISGHTALYWYRQSLGQGLEFLIYFQGNSAPDKSGLPSDRFSAERTGGSVSTLTIQRTQQEDSAVYLCASSTRDSDRYGYTFGSGTRLTVV.

This clonotype was seen repeatedly, ten times or more. The chain employs TRBV7-6 and TRBJ1-5; D remains ambiguous. The CDR3 totals 15 residues. Germline values: CDR1 SGHVS, CDR2 FNYEAQ. V was trimmed by 0 bases and J by 2 bases, leaving 8 bases between them. The CDR3 DNA reads as TGTGCCAGCAGCTTAGCGGCGGGAGGCAATCAGCCCCAGCATTTT. Residues: CASSLAAGGNQPQHF.